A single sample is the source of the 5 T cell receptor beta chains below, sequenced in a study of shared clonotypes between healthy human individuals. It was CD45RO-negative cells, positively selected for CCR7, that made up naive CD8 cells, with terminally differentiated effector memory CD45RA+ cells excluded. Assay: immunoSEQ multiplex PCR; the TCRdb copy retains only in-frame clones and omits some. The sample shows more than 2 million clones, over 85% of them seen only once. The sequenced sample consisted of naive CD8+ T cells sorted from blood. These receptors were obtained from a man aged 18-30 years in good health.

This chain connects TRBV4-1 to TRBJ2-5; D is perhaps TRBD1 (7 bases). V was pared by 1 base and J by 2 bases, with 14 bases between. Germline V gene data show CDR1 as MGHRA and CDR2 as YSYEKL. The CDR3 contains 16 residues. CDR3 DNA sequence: TGCGCCAGCAGCCAAGTCCCAGGGGGGCCTCAAGAGACCCAGTACTTC. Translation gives CASSQVPGGPQETQYF.

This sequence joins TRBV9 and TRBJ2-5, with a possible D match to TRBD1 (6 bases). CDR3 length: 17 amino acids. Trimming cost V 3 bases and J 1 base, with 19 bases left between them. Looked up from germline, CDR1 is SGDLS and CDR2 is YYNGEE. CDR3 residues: CASSGAVQGYPQETQYF. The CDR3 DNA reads TGTGCCAGCAGCGGTGCTGTCCAGGGGTATCCCCAAGAGACCCAGTACTTC.

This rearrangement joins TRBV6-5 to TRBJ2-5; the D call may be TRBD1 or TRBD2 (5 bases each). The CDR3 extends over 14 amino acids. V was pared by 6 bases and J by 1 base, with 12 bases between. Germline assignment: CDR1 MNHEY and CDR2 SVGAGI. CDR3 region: CASRMRGSQETQYF. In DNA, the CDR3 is TGTGCCAGCAGGATGAGGGGCTCCCAAGAGACCCAGTACTTC.

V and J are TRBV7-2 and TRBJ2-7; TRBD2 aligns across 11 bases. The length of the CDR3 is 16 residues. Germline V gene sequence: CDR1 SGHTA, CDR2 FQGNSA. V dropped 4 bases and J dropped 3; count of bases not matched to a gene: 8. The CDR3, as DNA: TGTGCCAGCAGCTCCTTAGCGGGAGGGCCTCTCTACGAGCAGTACTTC. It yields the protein CASSSLAGGPLYEQYF.

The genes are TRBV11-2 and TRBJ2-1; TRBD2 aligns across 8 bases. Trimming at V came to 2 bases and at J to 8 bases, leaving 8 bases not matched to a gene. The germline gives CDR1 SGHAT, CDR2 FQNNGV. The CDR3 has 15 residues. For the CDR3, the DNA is TGTGCCAGCAGCTTATTGGGGACTAGAAGCCATGAGCAGTTCTTC. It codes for CASSLLGTRSHEQFF.